This TCR beta chain was found in a study of T cell changes during pregnancy in multiple sclerosis. The count of this clone is one. TCRdb's copy holds only in-frame clones and misses some; the assay was immunoSEQ multiplex PCR. Of 60,000 to 80,000 clones listed, approximately 86% were seen once; the top ten hold roughly 3.3%. In germline, CDR1 is SGHRS, CDR2 YFSETQ. V gave up 7 bases and J gave up 2 bases; unmatched junction bases: 3. CDR3 length: 13 amino acids. This specimen consisted of peripheral blood, obtained before pregnancy. The sequence came from a female donor with multiple sclerosis, enrolled in a pregnancy study. The genes are TRBV5-1 and TRBJ1-1, with 9 nucleotides matching TRBD1. The CDR3 loop is CASGQGTNTEAFF. CDR3 in DNA: TGCGCCAGCGGACAGGGGACAAACACTGAAGCTTTCTTT.